Reported below is one T cell receptor (beta chain). Germline CDR1 is SGHKS and CDR2 is YYEKEE (reference sequence). Trimming took 4 bases from V and 9 from J; bases not matched to a gene: 17. CDR3 length equals 16 residues. This record belongs to a study of T-cell reconstitution after alpha-beta-depleted transplantation in children. It was with unique molecular identifiers that the TCRbeta library was prepared. TCRdb re-derived calls from the PCR reads in MiXCR, one entry per CDR3 protein. The table has approximately 400,000 distinct CDR3 sequences, under 13% seen once; the top ten hold roughly 6%. The chain joins TRBV5-5 to TRBJ2-7, with 9 nucleotides matching TRBD2. This receptor was taken from a human donor who donated a stem cell graft to a child with acute myeloid leukemia. The input for sequencing was PBMCs from the stem cell graft donor, taken from the stem cell graft. Here the CDR3 DNA reads TGTGCCAGCAGCCAAAACCAGGCTAGCGGGATGACGAGGCAGTACGTC. It codes for CASSQNQASGMTRQYV.